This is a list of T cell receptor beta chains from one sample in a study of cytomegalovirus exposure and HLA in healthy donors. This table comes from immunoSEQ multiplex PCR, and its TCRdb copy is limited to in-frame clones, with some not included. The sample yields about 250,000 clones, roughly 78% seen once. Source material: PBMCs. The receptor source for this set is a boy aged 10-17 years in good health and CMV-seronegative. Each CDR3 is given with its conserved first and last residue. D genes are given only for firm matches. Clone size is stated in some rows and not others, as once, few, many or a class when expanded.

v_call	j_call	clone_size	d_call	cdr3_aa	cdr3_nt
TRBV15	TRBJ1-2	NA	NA	CATSREKSGGHGYTF	TGTGCCACCAGCAGAGAGAAGTCCGGGGGGCATGGCTACACCTTC
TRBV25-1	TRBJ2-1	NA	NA	CASSAMGASGYNEQFF	TGTGCCAGCAGTGCAATGGGGGCTAGCGGTTACAATGAGCAGTTCTTC
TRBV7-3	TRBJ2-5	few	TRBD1	CASSFGTADQETQYF	TGTGCCAGCAGCTTCGGGACAGCGGACCAAGAGACCCAGTACTTC
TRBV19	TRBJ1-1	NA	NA	CASSTGQLTNTEAFF	TGTGCCAGTAGTACGGGACAATTAACGAACACTGAAGCTTTCTTT
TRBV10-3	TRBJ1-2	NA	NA	CAIISDRPTNYGYTF	TGTGCCATCATATCAGACAGGCCAACTAACTATGGCTACACCTTC
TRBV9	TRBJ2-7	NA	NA	CASSVAGEYEQYF	TGTGCCAGCAGCGTAGCGGGAGAGTACGAGCAGTACTTC
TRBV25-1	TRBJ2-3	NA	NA	CASTPRSTSDTQYF	TGTGCCAGCACCCCCCGGAGTACCTCAGATACGCAGTATTTT
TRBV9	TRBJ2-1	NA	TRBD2	CASSPYPGLAGEEQFF	TGTGCCAGCAGCCCATACCCGGGACTAGCGGGGGAAGAGCAGTTCTTC
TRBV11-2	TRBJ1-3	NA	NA	CASSLDGARRNTIYF	TGTGCCAGCAGCTTAGATGGAGCGAGGAGAAACACCATATATTTT
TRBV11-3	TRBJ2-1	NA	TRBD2	CASSITSGGGNEQFF	TGTGCCAGCAGCATTACTAGCGGGGGCGGGAATGAGCAGTTCTTC
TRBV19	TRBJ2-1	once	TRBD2	CASSFSSGSGQFF	TGTGCCAGTAGTTTCTCTAGCGGGAGTGGGCAGTTCTTC
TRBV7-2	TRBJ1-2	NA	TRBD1	CASSLAGGQGDYGYTF	TGTGCCAGCAGCTTAGCTGGCGGACAGGGAGACTATGGCTACACCTTC
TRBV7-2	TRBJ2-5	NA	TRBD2	CASSFGSGVQETQYF	TGTGCCAGCAGCTTTGGTAGCGGGGTTCAAGAGACCCAGTACTTC
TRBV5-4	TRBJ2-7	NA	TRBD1	CASSFWDRASYEQYF	TGTGCCAGCAGCTTCTGGGACAGGGCCTCCTACGAGCAGTACTTC
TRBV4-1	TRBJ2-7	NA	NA	CASSQGNRQATYEQYF	TGCGCCAGCAGCCAAGGGAACAGACAGGCTACATACGAGCAGTACTTC
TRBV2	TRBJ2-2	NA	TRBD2	CASRIGLAAGELFF	TGTGCCAGCAGAATCGGACTAGCGGCCGGGGAGCTGTTTTTT
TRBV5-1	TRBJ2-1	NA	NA	CASSLDTTRGNEQFF	TGCGCCAGCAGCTTGGATACGACTAGAGGCAATGAGCAGTTCTTC